The 16 T cell receptor beta chains below all came from one sample that was sequenced in a study of blood T cells in healthy people across ages. Through a sample-barcoded 5' primer and a J-beta primer mix, a second PCR was run for roughly 6 to 11 cycles. TCRdb re-called the 5' RACE reads through MiXCR, storing one row per CDR3 protein. The data contain 750,000 to 950,000 distinct CDR3 sequences, more than 25% of them seen just once; the ten biggest clones take up around 2.9%. This sample was shared with a second study, whose subject was T cells of mothers and their children.

Sequencing was carried out using blood. These TCRs come from a boy aged 5-17 years in good health.

This clonotype has ten or more counts. The rearrangement uses TRBV7-2 and TRBJ2-4; 10 bases are shared with TRBD2. The junction had 8 bases not matched to a gene; V was cut back by 5 bases and J by 4 bases. Germline assignment: CDR1 SGHTA and CDR2 FQGNSA. This CDR3 region has 16 residues. CDR3 residues: CASSLTGTSEKNIQYF. CDR3 nucleotides: TGTGCCAGCAGCCTCACCGGGACTAGCGAGAAAAACATTCAGTACTTC.

This clonotype was detected a few times. V and J are TRBV12-3 or TRBV12-4 and TRBJ1-5, with D unclear. V gave up 2 bases and J gave up 0 bases, with 8 bases separating them. The length of the CDR3 is 15 residues. CDR3 protein: CASSLFRFSNQPQHF. CDR3 nucleotide sequence: TGTGCCAGCAGTTTATTCCGGTTTAGCAATCAGCCCCAGCATTTT.

This sequence joins TRBV4-1 and TRBJ1-1; maybe TRBD1 (6 bases). V was pared by 2 bases and J by 2 bases, with 15 bases between. Germline-derived CDR1 and CDR2 are MGHRA and YSYEKL. CDR3 size: 16 residues. The CDR3 DNA follows: TGCGCCAGCAGCCAACAGGGAGGGGGGGTAAACACTGAAGCTTTCTTT. Amino acid sequence: CASSQQGGGVNTEAFF.

In this sample, this clonotype turned up a few times. The V call is TRBV4-2, the J call TRBJ2-7; D is uncertain. This CDR3 contains 12 residues. Trimming took 0 bases from V and 7 from J, leaving 7 bases between them. Germline CDR1 and CDR2: LGHNA and YNFKEQ. DNA of the CDR3: TGTGCCAGCAGCCAAGATCGGCAAGAGCAGTACTTC. Translation: CASSQDRQEQYF.

The chain joins TRBV9 to TRBJ1-3; TRBD1 is a possible D gene (5 bases). V shed 3 bases and J shed 0 bases, with 13 bases lying between them. Germline V gives CDR1 SGDLS, CDR2 YYNGEE. The CDR3 runs to 16 residues. The CDR3 reads CASSAGGWISGNTIYF. CDR3 sequence (DNA): TGTGCCAGCAGCGCCGGGGGATGGATCTCTGGAAACACCATATATTTT.

This clonotype occurred a few times. The rearrangement links TRBV20-1 to TRBJ2-7, with D possibly being TRBD2 (6 bases). The CDR3 is 13 residues long. Germline V lookup: CDR1 DFQATT, CDR2 SNEGSKA (reference sequence). V was clipped by 1 base and J by 5 bases, with 12 bases between them. This CDR3 is CSARGGLSHEQYF. Here the CDR3 DNA reads TGCAGTGCTAGAGGGGGACTGTCCCACGAGCAGTACTTC.

V gene TRBV2 combines with J gene TRBJ2-1; tentative D call: TRBD1 (6 bases). Matching the DNA end better, TRBJ2-7 makes the J call doubtful. Germline CDR1 and CDR2: SNHLY and FYNNEI. The CDR3 is 15 amino acids. CDR3 nucleotide sequence: TGTGCCAGCAGGAAAGACAGGCCGCCCCCCTACGAGCAGTACTTC. Amino acids: CASRKDRPPPYEQYF.

This clonotype turned up a few times. The genes are TRBV3-1 and TRBJ2-3, with 9 positions matching TRBD2. With V trimmed by 3 bases and J by 3 bases, 1 base remained unmatched. This CDR3 is built from 14 residues. The germline V gene encodes CDR1 LGHDT and CDR2 YNNKEL (reference sequence). The CDR3 nucleotides read TGTGCCAGCAGCCAGCTAGCGGGGACAGATACGCAGTATTTT. Translating it yields CASSQLAGTDTQYF.

This clonotype was counted only a few times. The chain is built from TRBV29-1 and TRBJ2-1, with D possibly being TRBD1 (6 bases). Germline V gives CDR1 SQVTM, CDR2 ANQGSEA. V lost 2 bases, J lost 0 bases, and 11 bases lay in between. The CDR3 contains 15 residues. CDR3 sequence (DNA): TGCAGCGTTGAAAAGAGGGGGAGCTCCTACAATGAGCAGTTCTTC. Translating it yields CSVEKRGSSYNEQFF.

This clonotype showed up just a few times. V gene TRBV12-3 or TRBV12-4 combines with J gene TRBJ2-7; tentatively, D is TRBD2 (5 bases). Trimming pared 3 bases from V and 5 bases from J, leaving 11 bases between. CDR3 length equals 13 residues. The DNA for the CDR3 is TGTGCCAGCAGTTTCCGGGGAACCCACGAGCAGTACTTC. The encoded protein is CASSFRGTHEQYF.

This clonotype was observed a handful of times. The rearrangement uses TRBV12-3 or TRBV12-4 and TRBJ2-7; the D gene is possibly TRBD2 (5 bases). CDR3 length: 13 residues. V shed 6 bases and J shed 4 bases, with 13 bases lying between them. The CDR3 loop is CASSTTSGYEQYF. DNA of the CDR3: TGTGCCAGCAGCACAACTAGTGGGTACGAGCAGTACTTC.

This clonotype was seen repeatedly, ten times or more. The chain employs TRBV18 and TRBJ2-5, with no clear D. Trimming stripped 3 bases from V and 3 bases from J, with 5 bases between. Germline V gene lookup returns CDR1 KGHSH and CDR2 LQKENI. CDR3 size: 12 residues. CDR3 amino acids: CASSPGEETQYF. Here the CDR3 DNA reads TGTGCCAGCTCACCTGGCGAAGAGACCCAGTACTTC.

This clonotype was found a few times. This chain links TRBV29-1 with TRBJ1-2; D is unresolved. The CDR3 is 11 amino acids. The germline V gene encodes CDR1 SQVTM and CDR2 ANQGSEA. V was pared by 5 bases and J by 4 bases, with 8 bases between. CDR3 DNA: TGCAGCGTTTCGAGTTCCTATGGCTACACCTTC. It codes for CSVSSSYGYTF.

This chain connects TRBV6-2 or TRBV6-3 to TRBJ2-2; 9 bases map to TRBD1. The trim removed 4 bases at V and 6 bases at J, leaving 12 bases unmatched. The CDR3 extends over 17 amino acids. Per the germline V gene, CDR1 is MNHEY and CDR2 is SVGEGT. CDR3 bases: TGTGCCAGCAGTTTCAACAGGGGGCGAATCGAATCCGGGGAGCTGTTTTTT. Translation gives CASSFNRGRIESGELFF.

This clonotype was detected a few times. The chain employs TRBV4-1 and TRBJ2-5; 7 bases are shared with TRBD1. Germline CDR1 reads MGHRA; CDR2 reads YSYEKL. V dropped 0 bases and J dropped 2; count of bases not matched to a gene: 6. This CDR3 spans 16 amino acids. The CDR3 is CASSQDRGGRQETQYF. In DNA form, the CDR3 reads TGCGCCAGCAGCCAAGATCGAGGGGGCCGTCAAGAGACCCAGTACTTC.

A note on this clonotype: A junction boundary mismatches the germline segment, possibly from a read error. The V call is TRBV12-3 or TRBV12-4, the J call TRBJ2-5; 11 nucleotides align to TRBD2. This CDR3 contains 13 residues. The CDR3 loop is CASSIAGGKTQYF. Written as DNA, the CDR3 is TGTGCCAGCAGTATAGCGGGGGGGAAGACCCAGTACTTC.